This T cell receptor beta chain was recovered during a study of cytomegalovirus exposure and HLA in healthy donors. Study-level background: Membership in the Caucasian-associated ancestry cluster was found for 65% to 85% of 398 genotyped donors.

In regard to this clone: Its antigen is still unknown.

V was cut by 0 bases and J by 6 bases, with 18 bases left in between. The V gene's germline CDR1 is LGHNA and CDR2 YNFKEQ. The CDR3 is 16 amino acids. Primers for the PCR totalled 60 Vbeta and 13 Jbeta. Using immunoSEQ multiplex PCR, the repertoire was profiled, and TCRdb retains in-frame clones only, with some absent. The sample lists around 220,000 clones, more than 60% seen once, with 1.5% to 2% in the top ten. General study findings and limits: The authors enumerated roughly 180 TCR beta chains as linked to cytomegalovirus. Across donors, sequencing depth was assumed by presence/absence analyses to be roughly uniform.

This chain joins TRBV4-2 and TRBJ2-7; weak D call: TRBD2 (7 bases). The source material was PBMCs. This receptor was taken from a woman aged 30 to 39 in good health and CMV-seronegative. CDR3 nucleotide sequence: TGTGCCAGCAGCCAAGAAGGGGGGGGGCCCCTCCGCGAGCAGTACTTC. It codes for CASSQEGGGPLREQYF.